This record concerns one T cell receptor beta chain sequence. Antigen unknown. The data are from a study of beta chain features in type 1 diabetes. Study observations and caveats: When Type 1 diabetes patients were examined, their TCRB CDR3s proved moderately but significantly shorter in all four CD4+ subsets.

This CDR3 has 14 residues. Between the trimmed V and J ends, which lost 8 bases and 5 bases, there was a span of 18 bases. Germline loops: CDR1 PRHDT, CDR2 FYEKMQ (reference sequence). The investigators reverse transcribed all of the isolated RNA, so they sequenced expressed TCRB transcripts. The table came from immunoSEQ multiplex PCR; TCRdb's copy has only in-frame clones and leaves some out. The sample has under 800,000 clones, 15% to 17% seen once. Material: naive CD4+ T cells from blood. This receptor was taken from a man younger than 35 in good health. The genes are TRBV13 and TRBJ1-2; no reliable D call. CDR3 residues: CASRRVGREYGYTF. CDR3 bases: TGTGCCAGCCGTCGTGTAGGGAGGGAATATGGCTACACCTTC.